This TCR beta chain came from a study of cytomegalovirus exposure and HLA in healthy donors. General observations from the study: Per published reports, the classifier diagnosed cytomegalovirus status with high specificity and sensitivity.

Method: immunoSEQ multiplex PCR; TCRdb's copy keeps in-frame clones and lacks some. The data hold fewer than 100,000 clones, with roughly 88% observed a single time. V was pared by 0 bases and J by 2 bases, with 8 bases between. Germline V gene sequence: CDR1 MNHEY, CDR2 SVGAGI. The CDR3 sequence is 15 residues long. As regards this clone: No antigen is known for it.

The chain couples TRBV6-5 to TRBJ1-3, with a possible D match to TRBD1 (6 bases). The specimen was PBMCs. This receptor was obtained from a man younger than 45 in good health and CMV-seronegative. Here the CDR3 reads CASSYSPGAGNTIYF. In DNA form, the CDR3 reads TGTGCCAGCAGTTACTCTCCAGGGGCTGGAAACACCATATATTTT.